This TCR beta chain came from a study of OX40 agonist ivuxolimab in advanced cancers. Study-wide results and limits: CD4+ T cells averaged fewer expanded clones than CD8+ T cells.

Profiled with immunoSEQ multiplex PCR; TCRdb holds only in-frame clones, not every one. The sample shows 65,000 to 95,000 clones, 85% to 95% of them seen only once. Germline V gene sequence: CDR1 SGHDT, CDR2 YYEEEE. The CDR3 length is 13 residues. V lost 0 bases, J lost 8 bases, and 9 bases lay in between. The investigators sampled blood at baseline, at cycle 4 day 1, and at cycle 7 day 1. Details on this clone: Antigen: not known.

The rearrangement links TRBV5-6 to TRBJ2-1, with a possible D match to TRBD2 (5 bases). Sequencing was performed on CD4+ or CD8+ T cells sorted from blood, taken in a trial of the OX40 agonist ivuxolimab. This sequence originates from an adult with an advanced solid tumor such as melanoma, head and neck, liver or kidney cancer. The CDR3 sequence is CASSLDVGDEQFF. The CDR3 region has the DNA TGTGCCAGCAGCTTGGATGTGGGAGATGAGCAGTTCTTC.